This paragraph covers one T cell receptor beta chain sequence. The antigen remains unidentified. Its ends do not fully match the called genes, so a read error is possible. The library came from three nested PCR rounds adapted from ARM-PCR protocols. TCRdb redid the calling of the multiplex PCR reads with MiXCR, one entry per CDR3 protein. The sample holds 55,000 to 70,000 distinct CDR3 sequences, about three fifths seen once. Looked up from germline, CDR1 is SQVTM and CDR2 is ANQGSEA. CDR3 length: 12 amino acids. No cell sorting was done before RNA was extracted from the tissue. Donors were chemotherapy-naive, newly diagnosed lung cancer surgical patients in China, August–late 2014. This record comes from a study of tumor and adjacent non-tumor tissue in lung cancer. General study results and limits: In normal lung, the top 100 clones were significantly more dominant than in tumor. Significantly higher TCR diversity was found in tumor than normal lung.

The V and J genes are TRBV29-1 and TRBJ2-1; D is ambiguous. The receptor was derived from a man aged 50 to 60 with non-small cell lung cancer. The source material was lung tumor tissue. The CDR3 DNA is TGCAGCATTGAACGATCGGGCAACGAGCAGTTCTTC. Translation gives CSIERSGNEQFF.